This TCR beta chain emerged from a study of cytomegalovirus exposure and HLA in healthy donors. CDR1 and CDR2 (germline): SNHLY, FYNNEI. The CDR3 has 14 amino acids. Trimming removed 7 bases at V and 0 bases at J, with 10 bases between. PCR involved 60 Vbeta and 13 Jbeta primers. Using immunoSEQ multiplex PCR, the repertoire was profiled, and TCRdb retains in-frame clones only, with some absent. The data hold 210,000 or so clones, with 77% observed a single time. Sequenced sample: PBMCs. This TCR was sampled from an older woman in good health and CMV-seropositive. This chain uses TRBV2 with TRBJ2-4, with no clear D. This CDR3 reads CASMKELAKNIQYF. The CDR3 DNA follows: TGTGCCAGCATGAAGGAGCTAGCCAAAAACATTCAGTACTTC.